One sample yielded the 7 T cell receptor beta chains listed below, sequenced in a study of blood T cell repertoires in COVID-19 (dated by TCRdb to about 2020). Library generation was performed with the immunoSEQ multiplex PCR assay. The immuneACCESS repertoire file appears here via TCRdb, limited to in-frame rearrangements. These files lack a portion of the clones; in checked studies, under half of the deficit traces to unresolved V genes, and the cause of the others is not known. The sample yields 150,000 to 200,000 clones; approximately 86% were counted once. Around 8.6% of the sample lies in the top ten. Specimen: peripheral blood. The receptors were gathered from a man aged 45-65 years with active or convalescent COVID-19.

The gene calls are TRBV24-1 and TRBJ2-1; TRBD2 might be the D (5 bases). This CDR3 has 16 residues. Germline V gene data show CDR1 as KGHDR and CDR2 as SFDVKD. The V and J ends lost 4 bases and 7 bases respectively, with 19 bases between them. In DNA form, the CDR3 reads TGTGCCACCAGTGACTCGCTAGCTCCCTATACAAATGAGCAGTTCTTC. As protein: CATSDSLAPYTNEQFF.

The CDR3 nucleotides read TGCGCCAGCAGCGGCGGCGGGACAGGGAAATCCACCGGGGAGCTGTTTTTT. It specifies CASSGGGTGKSTGELFF. This rearrangement joins TRBV5-1 to TRBJ2-2; TRBD1 matches 9 bases. Germline trimming cut 4 bases from V and 4 bases from J; bases unmatched to any gene: 11. Germline V lookup: CDR1 SGHRS, CDR2 YFSETQ. The CDR3 has 17 amino acids. The full variable domain, rest sourced from reference TRBV5-1 and TRBJ2-2, is KAGVTQTPRYLIKTRGQQVTLSCSPISGHRSVSWYQQTPGQGLQFLFEYFSETQRNKGNFPGRFSGRQFSNSRSEMNVSTLELGDSALYLCASSGGGTGKSTGELFFGEGSRLTVL.

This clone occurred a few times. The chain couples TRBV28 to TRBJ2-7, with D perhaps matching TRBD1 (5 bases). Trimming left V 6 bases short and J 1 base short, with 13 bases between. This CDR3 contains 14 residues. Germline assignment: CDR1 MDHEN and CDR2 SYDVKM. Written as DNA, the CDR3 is TGTGCCAGCAGGCCCGACAGACAATCCTACGAGCAGTACTTC. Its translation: CASRPDRQSYEQYF.

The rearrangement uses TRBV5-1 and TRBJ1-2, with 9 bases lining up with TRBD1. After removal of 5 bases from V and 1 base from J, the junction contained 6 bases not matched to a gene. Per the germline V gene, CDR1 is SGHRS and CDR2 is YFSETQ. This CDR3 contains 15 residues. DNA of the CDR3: TGCGCCAGCAGATCAACAGGGGGCAGTAACTATGGCTACACCTTC. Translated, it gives CASRSTGGSNYGYTF.

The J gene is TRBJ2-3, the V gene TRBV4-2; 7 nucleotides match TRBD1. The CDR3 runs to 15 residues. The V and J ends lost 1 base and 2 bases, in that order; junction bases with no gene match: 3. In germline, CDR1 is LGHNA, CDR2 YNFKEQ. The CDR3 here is CASSQAGTDTDTQYF. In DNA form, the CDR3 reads TGTGCCAGCAGCCAAGCCGGGACAGACACAGATACGCAGTATTTT.

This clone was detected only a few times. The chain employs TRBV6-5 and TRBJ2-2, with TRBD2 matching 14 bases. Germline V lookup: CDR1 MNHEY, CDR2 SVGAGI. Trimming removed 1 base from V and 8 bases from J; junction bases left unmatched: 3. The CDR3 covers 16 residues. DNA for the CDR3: TGTGCCAGCAGTTACTTAGGGACTAGCGGGAGTGGGGAGCTGTTTTTT. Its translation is CASSYLGTSGSGELFF.

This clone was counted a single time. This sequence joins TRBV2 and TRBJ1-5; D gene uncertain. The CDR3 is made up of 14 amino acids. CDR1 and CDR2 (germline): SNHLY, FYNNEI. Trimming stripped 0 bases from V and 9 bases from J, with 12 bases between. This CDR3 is CASSEALGSGPQHF. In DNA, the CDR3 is TGTGCCAGCAGTGAAGCGCTTGGTAGCGGGCCCCAGCATTTT. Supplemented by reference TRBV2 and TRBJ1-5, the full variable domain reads EPEVTQTPSHQVTQMGQEVILRCVPISNHLYFYWYRQILGQKVEFLVSFYNNEISEKSEIFDDQFSVERPDGSNFTLKIRSTKLEDSAMYFCASSEALGSGPQHFGDGTRLSIL.